This entry lists 30 T cell receptor beta chains sequenced from one sample in a study of spatial heterogeneity in lung cancer. Time point described: sample taken at primary tumor resection. Tumor, nontumor lung or frozen PBMC supplied whole RNA, sequenced without sorting. TCRdb passed the 5' RACE reads through MiXCR, listing each CDR3 protein once. The data show more than 30,000 distinct CDR3 sequences, with around 5.2% seen just once and roughly 25% held by the top ten. This specimen was PBMCs, taken at surgery. The receptors come from a female donor with early-stage non-small cell lung cancer.

This clonotype was counted ten times or more. V is TRBV12-3 or TRBV12-4 and J is TRBJ2-3; 7 positions match TRBD1. The V and J ends lost 8 bases and 0 bases, in that order; junction bases with no gene match: 2. The CDR3 has 13 amino acids. The CDR3 DNA follows: TGTGCCAGCGGGACAGTCAGCACAGATACGCAGTATTTT. It yields the protein CASGTVSTDTQYF.

This clonotype showed up many times. The chain combines TRBV5-6 with TRBJ2-2, with TRBD1 matching 10 bases. The germline gives CDR1 SGHDT, CDR2 YYEEEE. The CDR3 is made up of 14 amino acids. With 4 bases clipped from V and 6 bases from J, the junction kept 3 bases outside the gene matches. The DNA for the CDR3 is TGTGCCAGCAGCCCCGGGACAGGGGCCGGGGAGCTGTTTTTT. It specifies CASSPGTGAGELFF.

This clonotype has at least ten counts. The chain is built from TRBV9 and TRBJ2-3; D unresolved. CDR1 SGDLS and CDR2 YYNGEE come from the germline V gene. V was cut by 0 bases and J by 4 bases, with 3 bases left in between. CDR3 length: 12 residues. In nucleotides, the CDR3 is TGTGCCAGCAGCGTAGTTTCAGATACGCAGTATTTT. Encoded protein: CASSVVSDTQYF. The full variable domain, with the rest looked up from reference TRBV9 and TRBJ2-3, is DSGVTQTPKHLITATGQRVTLRCSPRSGDLSVYWYQQSLDQGLQFLIQYYNGEERAKGNILERFSAQQFPDLHSELNLSSLELGDSALYFCASSVVSDTQYFGPGTRLTVL.

This clonotype has at least ten counts. J is TRBJ2-1 and V is TRBV10-3; possible D gene TRBD2, 5 bases. Trimming pared 3 bases from V and 1 base from J, leaving 13 bases between. Per the germline V gene, CDR1 is ENHRY and CDR2 is SYGVKD. The CDR3 sequence is 16 residues long. The CDR3 here is CAISEHRLLSYNEQFF. The DNA for the CDR3 is TGTGCCATCAGTGAACACAGACTATTATCCTACAATGAGCAGTTCTTC.

This clonotype was picked up many times. This rearrangement joins TRBV20-1 to TRBJ1-6; TRBD1 is a possible D gene (5 bases). The V end lost 3 bases, the J end lost 7 bases, and 13 bases lay between the germline ends. The CDR3 runs 14 residues. Germline V CDR1 and CDR2: DFQATT, SNEGSKA (reference sequence). The CDR3 DNA reads as TGCAGTGCTAGCGTTGAGGGGAGAAATTCACCCCTCCACTTT. Translated, it gives CSASVEGRNSPLHF.

This clonotype came up a few times. The rearrangement links TRBV20-1 to TRBJ1-6; D ambiguous. CDR1 and CDR2 (germline): DFQATT, SNEGSKA (reference sequence). With 3 bases removed from V and 0 bases from J, the gap between germline ends came to 6 bases. This CDR3 spans 14 amino acids. In nucleotides, the CDR3 is TGCAGTGCTAGGGGGAGCTCCTATAATTCACCCCTCCACTTT. It yields the protein CSARGSSYNSPLHF.

A few counts support this clonotype. The chain has TRBV29-1 and TRBJ2-1; possibly TRBD1 for D (6 bases). CDR3 length: 16 amino acids. The germline V and J ends were trimmed by 7 bases and 4 bases, with 23 bases remaining between them. Germline CDR1 SQVTM, CDR2 ANQGSEA. The CDR3 sequence is CSAQDSSSLSYNEQFF. The CDR3 nucleotides read TGCAGCGCTCAGGACAGCTCCTCTCTTTCGTACAATGAGCAGTTCTTC.

This clonotype was picked up many times. This chain connects TRBV4-1 to TRBJ2-3; D ambiguous. Germline V CDR1 and CDR2: MGHRA, YSYEKL. The V gene lost 0 bases and the J gene lost 2 bases, with 12 bases spanning the gap. The length of the CDR3 is 16 residues. The chain's CDR3 is CASSQDHGVYTDTQYF. CDR3 sequence (DNA): TGCGCCAGCAGCCAAGATCATGGGGTGTACACAGATACGCAGTATTTT.

This clonotype was observed a few times. The chain combines TRBV4-1 with TRBJ2-7; TRBD1 aligns across 7 bases. V shed 3 bases and J 3 bases; nucleotides not matched to a gene: 8. This CDR3 region has 15 residues. The germline CDR1 and CDR2 sequences are MGHRA and YSYEKL. CDR3 in amino acids: CASSQPGQRLYEQYF. The DNA of the CDR3 is TGCGCCAGCAGCCAGCCGGGACAGAGACTCTACGAGCAGTACTTC.

This clonotype was observed many times. The genes are TRBV7-8 and TRBJ2-1, with 10 bases fitting TRBD1. The CDR3 runs to 18 residues. Germline CDR1 is SGHVS and CDR2 is FQNEAQ. V trimming: 1 base; J trimming: 7 bases; junction bases outside the gene matches: 13. The CDR3: CASSLDRRTGGLKNEQFF. The DNA for the CDR3 is TGTGCCAGCAGCTTAGATAGGAGGACAGGGGGGCTTAAGAATGAGCAGTTCTTC.

This clonotype came up many times. The chain has TRBV29-1 and TRBJ2-5; 7 nucleotides agree with TRBD1. After removal of 6 bases from V and 5 bases from J, the junction contained 6 bases not matched to a gene. The germline gives CDR1 SQVTM, CDR2 ANQGSEA. The CDR3 is made up of 12 amino acids. CDR3 nucleotides: TGCAGCGTGACCGGGACAGAGGAGACCCAGTACTTC. Translation: CSVTGTEETQYF.

This clonotype was counted many times. The rearrangement uses TRBV2 and TRBJ2-1, with TRBD2 matching over 12 bases. The CDR3 length is 15 residues. Germline V lookup: CDR1 SNHLY, CDR2 FYNNEI. V lost 11 bases, J lost 10 bases, and 15 bases stayed unmatched. The CDR3 sequence: CAVTTGLAGPEEQFF. The CDR3 nucleotides read TGTGCCGTTACGACTGGACTAGCGGGGCCGGAAGAGCAGTTCTTC.

This clonotype was picked up many times. The chain carries TRBV4-3 and TRBJ1-5; perhaps TRBD1 as D (6 bases). The CDR3 is 15 residues long. V gave up 3 bases and J gave up 0 bases, with 9 bases separating them. Germline CDR1 and CDR2: LGHNA and YSLEER. For the CDR3, the DNA is TGCGCCAGCAGCCACAGGGGCTATAGCAATCAGCCCCAGCATTTT. This encodes CASSHRGYSNQPQHF.

This clonotype was recorded many times. The gene calls are TRBV24-1 and TRBJ2-5, with 11 positions matching TRBD2. The CDR3 consists of 17 residues. In germline, CDR1 is KGHDR, CDR2 SFDVKD. V shed 5 bases and J 2 bases; nucleotides not matched to a gene: 9. The CDR3 DNA sequence: TGTGCCACCAGTGGCTCTAGCGGGGGGATAAGGCAAGAGACCCAGTACTTC. Protein product: CATSGSSGGIRQETQYF.

This clonotype has ten or more counts. The chain links TRBV5-6 to TRBJ2-7; D not certain. CDR1 and CDR2 (germline): SGHDT, YYEEEE. The CDR3 length is 11 residues. V gave up 5 bases and J gave up 4 bases, with 7 bases separating them. The CDR3 nucleotides are TGTGCCAGCAGTTCCATATACGAGCAGTACTTC. This gives the protein CASSSIYEQYF.

This clonotype has a count of ten or more. This chain connects TRBV7-3 to TRBJ1-2; D gene ambiguous. Trimming left V 1 base short and J 4 bases short, with 4 bases between. Germline V gene lookup returns CDR1 SGHTA and CDR2 FQGTGA. The CDR3 totals 12 residues. The CDR3 DNA reads TGTGCCAGCAGCTTAAGCAGCTATGGCTACACCTTC. Translated, it gives CASSLSSYGYTF.

Many counts were recorded for this clonotype. The chain employs TRBV5-4 and TRBJ2-2; D is tentatively TRBD1 or TRBD2 (5 bases each). V was cut by 4 bases and J by 4 bases, with 17 bases left in between. CDR3 size: 16 residues. CDR1 and CDR2 (germline): SGHNT, YYREEE (reference sequence). This CDR3 is CASSIGLRGGTGELFF. In DNA, the CDR3 is TGTGCCAGCAGCATTGGGTTACGGGGCGGCACCGGGGAGCTGTTTTTT.

This clonotype was seen at least ten times. The rearrangement joins TRBV20-1 to TRBJ2-7; D may be TRBD1 (6 bases). Trimming shortened V by 6 bases and J by 1 base, and 10 bases separated the two germline ends. Germline V gene lookup returns CDR1 DFQATT and CDR2 SNEGSKA (reference sequence). The CDR3 covers 12 residues. CDR3 sequence: CSAADSSYEQYF. The CDR3 DNA reads as TGCAGTGCGGCGGACAGTTCCTACGAGCAGTACTTC.

This clonotype was recorded a few times. The chain couples TRBV5-4 to TRBJ2-5; the D is unclear. Germline CDR1 is SGHNT and CDR2 is YYREEE (reference sequence). Trimming removed 3 bases at V and 0 bases at J, with 6 bases between. The CDR3 is 13 residues long. CDR3 protein: CASSSPNQETQYF. In DNA form, the CDR3 reads TGTGCCAGCAGCTCTCCGAACCAAGAGACCCAGTACTTC.

This clonotype has a count of ten or more. The rearrangement uses TRBV10-2 and TRBJ1-2, with D perhaps TRBD1 (5 bases). This CDR3 is 15 amino acids long. The germline V and J ends were trimmed by 10 bases and 7 bases, with 25 bases remaining between them. Germline CDR1 WSHSY, CDR2 SAAADI. The CDR3 protein is CATTGRVLALRGYTF. The CDR3 nucleotides are TGCGCCACCACAGGTCGGGTCTTGGCCTTGCGTGGCTACACCTTC.

This clonotype came up a few times. This chain uses TRBV27 with TRBJ1-1; 8 bases line up with TRBD1. Per germline, CDR1 MNHEY and CDR2 SMNVEV (reference sequence). Trimming took 3 bases from V and 10 from J; bases not matched to a gene: 7. CDR3 length: 13 residues. The chain's CDR3 is CASSFFDRGRAFF. The CDR3 coding sequence is TGTGCCAGCAGTTTTTTTGACAGGGGCCGAGCTTTCTTT.

This clonotype has a count of ten or more. The rearrangement joins TRBV10-3 to TRBJ1-2; 9 nucleotides align to TRBD1. Germline lookup yields CDR1 ENHRY and CDR2 SYGVKD. This CDR3 contains 11 residues. V was pared by 11 bases and J by 6 bases, with 4 bases of the junction left unmatched. This CDR3 is CAVRQGDGYTF. The CDR3 region has the DNA TGTGCCGTCCGACAGGGGGATGGCTACACCTTC.

This clonotype was detected ten times or more. The chain recombines TRBV4-2 with TRBJ2-1; D unresolved. Germline V CDR1 and CDR2: LGHNA, YNFKEQ. The CDR3 length is 17 residues. The V end lost 3 bases, the J end lost 0 bases, and 15 bases lay between the germline ends. The CDR3 DNA reads as TGTGCCAGCAGCCACCCTAGAGGCGGCAGCTCCTACAATGAGCAGTTCTTC. Amino acids: CASSHPRGGSSYNEQFF.

This clonotype was seen at least ten times. The CDR3 region is CASSSGTVSNQPQHF. CDR3 bases: TGTGCCAGCAGCTCCGGGACAGTGAGCAATCAGCCCCAGCATTTT. V gene TRBV7-8 combines with J gene TRBJ1-5; 7 positions match TRBD1. The germline V gene encodes CDR1 SGHVS and CDR2 FQNEAQ. V shed 4 bases and J 1 base; nucleotides not matched to a gene: 4. There are 15 residues in the CDR3. Filled out from reference TRBV7-8 and TRBJ1-5, the complete variable domain reads GAGVSQSPRYKVAKRGQDVALRCDPISGHVSLFWYQQALGQGPEFLTYFQNEAQLDKSGLPSDRFFAERPEGSVSTLKIQRTQQEDSAVYLCASSSGTVSNQPQHFGDGTRLSIL.

This clonotype showed up many times. V and J are TRBV27 and TRBJ2-1; D is unresolved. V was cut by 1 base and J by 5 bases, with 6 bases left in between. Germline V gene lookup returns CDR1 MNHEY and CDR2 SMNVEV (reference sequence). This CDR3 comprises 13 residues. The CDR3 spells CASSLWADNEQFF. The DNA for the CDR3 is TGTGCCAGCAGTTTATGGGCGGACAATGAGCAGTTCTTC.

This clonotype was detected a few times. V and J are TRBV6-5 and TRBJ2-7; unclear D gene. Per germline, CDR1 MNHEY and CDR2 SVGAGI. This CDR3 is 12 amino acids long. With 5 bases removed from V and 3 bases from J, the gap between germline ends came to 8 bases. The CDR3 DNA reads as TGTGCCAGCAGTACTGGCTACTACGAGCAGTACTTC. Residues: CASSTGYYEQYF.

This clonotype ranks as medium-sized (0.01 to 0.1%). The chain links TRBV28 to TRBJ2-2; D is perhaps TRBD1 (6 bases). This CDR3 is 13 amino acids long. The germline V gene has CDR1 MDHEN and CDR2 SYDVKM. With 5 bases removed from V and 4 bases from J, the gap between germline ends came to 8 bases. The DNA for the CDR3 is TGTGCCAGCAGTCTACAGGGCACCGGGGAGCTGTTTTTT. Its translation is CASSLQGTGELFF.

The chain carries TRBV6-5 and TRBJ1-5; D is undetermined. Trimming took 4 bases from V and 6 from J, leaving 4 bases between them. Germline lookup yields CDR1 MNHEY and CDR2 SVGAGI. This CDR3 comprises 11 residues. The CDR3 bases are TGTGCCAGCAGTTCTCCTCAGCCCCAGCATTTT. Translating it yields CASSSPQPQHF.

This clonotype came up a few times. In DNA form, the CDR3 reads TGCAGTGCTAGACGGACAGGGAGCTACGAGCAGTACTTC. This sequence encodes CSARRTGSYEQYF. The chain combines TRBV20-1 with TRBJ2-7; 8 bases fit TRBD1. Per germline, CDR1 DFQATT and CDR2 SNEGSKA (reference sequence). The CDR3 is 13 residues long. The V and J ends lost 2 bases and 3 bases, in that order; junction bases with no gene match: 3.

There are many counts of this clonotype. This chain connects TRBV20-1 to TRBJ1-4, with 7 positions matching TRBD1. The V segment lost 6 bases and the J segment 6 bases; nucleotides outside the gene matches: 10. Germline CDR1 is DFQATT and CDR2 is SNEGSKA (reference sequence). The CDR3 is 14 residues long. For the CDR3, the DNA is TGCAGTGCGAACAGGGGTTTGGGTGATGAAAAACTGTTTTTT. It yields the protein CSANRGLGDEKLFF.